One T cell receptor (beta chain) is described in this entry. Original methodology: Nucleated cell counts were estimated from reference gene primer amplification. Some clones are missing from TCRdb's copy, which holds only in-frame ones; the method was immunoSEQ multiplex PCR. For V, J and clone size, that table is used; D and trimming come from the DNA. This sample yields about 400,000 clones, of which about 89% are seen a single time; 1% to 1.5% belongs to the top ten. This entry comes from a study of blood T cell repertoires in COVID-19. Background on the study: Both acute and convalescent COVID-19 samples were obtained from the United States, Italy and Spain. T cells, B-cell-depleted T cells, or PBMCs provided the cDNA or gDNA that served as material.

The CDR3 extends over 17 amino acids. Germline CDR1 reads WSHSY; CDR2 reads SAAADI. J was trimmed by 7 bases and V by 2 bases; bases with no gene match: 9. Sequencing was carried out using peripheral blood. The chain has TRBV10-2 and TRBJ2-7; 15 nucleotides agree with TRBD2. This receptor was obtained from a man aged 40-49 years with acute or convalescent COVID-19. In nucleotides, the CDR3 is TGCGCCAGCAGTGAGCCTGGGACTAGCGGGGGGTTAGGGGAGCAGTACTTC. Amino acids: CASSEPGTSGGLGEQYF.